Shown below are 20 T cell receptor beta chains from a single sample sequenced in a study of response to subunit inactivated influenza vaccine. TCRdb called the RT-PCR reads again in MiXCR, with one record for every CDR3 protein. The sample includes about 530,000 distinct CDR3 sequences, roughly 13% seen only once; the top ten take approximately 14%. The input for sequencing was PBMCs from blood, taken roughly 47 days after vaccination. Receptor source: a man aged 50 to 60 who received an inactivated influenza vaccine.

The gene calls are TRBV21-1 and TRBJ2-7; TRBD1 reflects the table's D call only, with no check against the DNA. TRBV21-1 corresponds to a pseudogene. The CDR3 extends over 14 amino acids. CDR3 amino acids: CASSMGQEVYEQYF. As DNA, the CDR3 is TGTGCCAGCAGCATGGGACAGGAGGTCTACGAGCAGTACTTC.

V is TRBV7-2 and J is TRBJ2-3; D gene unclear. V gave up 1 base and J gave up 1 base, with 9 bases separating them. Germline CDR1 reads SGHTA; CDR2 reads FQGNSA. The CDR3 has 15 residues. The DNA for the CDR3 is TGTGCCAGCAGCTTAGTTGGGTTGGGCACAGATACGCAGTATTTT. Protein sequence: CASSLVGLGTDTQYF.

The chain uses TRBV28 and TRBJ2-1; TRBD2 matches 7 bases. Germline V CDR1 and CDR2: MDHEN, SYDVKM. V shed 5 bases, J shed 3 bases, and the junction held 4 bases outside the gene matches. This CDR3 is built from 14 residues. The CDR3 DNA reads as TGTGCCAGCAGTATCACGGGGGGCTACAATGAGCAGTTCTTC. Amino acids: CASSITGGYNEQFF.

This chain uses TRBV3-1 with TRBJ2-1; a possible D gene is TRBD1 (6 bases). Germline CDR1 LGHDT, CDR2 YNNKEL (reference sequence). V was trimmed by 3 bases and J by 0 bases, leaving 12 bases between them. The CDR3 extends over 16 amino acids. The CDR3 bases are TGTGCCAGCAGCCACTATACAGGGATCTCCTACAATGAGCAGTTCTTC. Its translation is CASSHYTGISYNEQFF.

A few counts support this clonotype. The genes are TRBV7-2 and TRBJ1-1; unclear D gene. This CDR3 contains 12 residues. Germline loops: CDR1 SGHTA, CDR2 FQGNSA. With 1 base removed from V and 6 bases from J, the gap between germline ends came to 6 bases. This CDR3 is CASSLGLAEAFF. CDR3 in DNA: TGTGCCAGCAGCTTAGGGCTGGCTGAAGCTTTCTTT. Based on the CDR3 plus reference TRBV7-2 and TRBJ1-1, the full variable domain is GAGVSQSPSNKVTEKGKDVELRCDPISGHTALYWYRQSLGQGLEFLIYFQGNSAPDKSGLPSDRFSAERTGGSVSTLTIQRTQQEDSAVYLCASSLGLAEAFFGQGTRLTVV.

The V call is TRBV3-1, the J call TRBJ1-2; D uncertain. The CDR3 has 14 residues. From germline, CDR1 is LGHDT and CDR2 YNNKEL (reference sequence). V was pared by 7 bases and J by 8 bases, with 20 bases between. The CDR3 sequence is CASNPEFGRTGYTF. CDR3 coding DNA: TGTGCCAGCAATCCCGAATTCGGGAGGACCGGCTACACCTTC.

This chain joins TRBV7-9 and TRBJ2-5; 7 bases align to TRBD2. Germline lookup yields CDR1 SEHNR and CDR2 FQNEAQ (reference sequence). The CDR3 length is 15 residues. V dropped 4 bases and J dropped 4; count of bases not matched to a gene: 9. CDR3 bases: TGTGCCAGCAGCTCAGGACTAGGGTTGACAGAGACCCAGTACTTC. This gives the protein CASSSGLGLTETQYF.

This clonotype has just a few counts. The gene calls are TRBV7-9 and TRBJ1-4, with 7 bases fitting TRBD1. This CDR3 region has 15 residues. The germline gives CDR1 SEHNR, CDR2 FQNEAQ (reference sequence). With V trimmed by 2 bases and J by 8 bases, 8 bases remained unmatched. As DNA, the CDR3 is TGTGCCAGCAGCTTACAGAGGGGGCTATTGGAAAAACTGTTTTTT. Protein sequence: CASSLQRGLLEKLFF.

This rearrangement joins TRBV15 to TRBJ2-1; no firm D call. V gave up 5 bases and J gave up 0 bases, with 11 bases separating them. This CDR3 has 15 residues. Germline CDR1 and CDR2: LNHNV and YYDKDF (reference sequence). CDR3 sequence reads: CATSPTETSYNEQFF. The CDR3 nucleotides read TGTGCCACCAGCCCTACAGAGACCTCCTACAATGAGCAGTTCTTC.

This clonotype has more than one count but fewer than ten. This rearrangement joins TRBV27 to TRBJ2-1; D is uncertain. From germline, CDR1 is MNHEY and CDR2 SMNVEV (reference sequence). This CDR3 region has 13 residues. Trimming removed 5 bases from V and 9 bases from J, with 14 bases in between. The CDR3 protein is CASSILQRSEQFF. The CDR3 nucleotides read TGTGCCAGCAGTATACTACAGAGGAGTGAGCAGTTCTTC.

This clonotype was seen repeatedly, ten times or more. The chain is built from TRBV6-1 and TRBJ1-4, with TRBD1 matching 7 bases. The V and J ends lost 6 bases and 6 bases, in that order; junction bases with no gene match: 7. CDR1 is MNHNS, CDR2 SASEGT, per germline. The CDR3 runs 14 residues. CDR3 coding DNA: TGTGCCAGCAGACCGGGACAGCGTTATGAAAAACTGTTTTTT. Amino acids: CASRPGQRYEKLFF.

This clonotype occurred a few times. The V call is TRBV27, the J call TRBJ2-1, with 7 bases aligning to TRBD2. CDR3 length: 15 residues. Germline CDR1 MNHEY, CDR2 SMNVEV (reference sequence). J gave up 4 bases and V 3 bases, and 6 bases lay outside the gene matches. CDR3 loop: CASSFSSGAYNEQFF. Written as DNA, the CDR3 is TGTGCCAGCAGTTTTTCAAGCGGGGCTTACAATGAGCAGTTCTTC.

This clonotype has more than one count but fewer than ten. The CDR3 here is CATSRERSPEAFF. DNA of the CDR3: TGTGCCACCAGCAGAGAAAGGAGTCCTGAAGCTTTCTTT. This chain joins TRBV15 and TRBJ1-1, with D unresolved. Looked up from germline, CDR1 is LNHNV and CDR2 is YYDKDF (reference sequence). Trimming removed 0 bases at V and 6 bases at J, with 8 bases between. There are 13 residues in the CDR3.

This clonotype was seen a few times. CDR3 sequence reads: CASSFWAGGSYEQYF. The CDR3 DNA reads as TGTGCCAGCAGTTTCTGGGCCGGGGGCTCCTACGAGCAGTACTTC. This chain joins TRBV12-3 or TRBV12-4 and TRBJ2-7, with D possibly TRBD2 on 6 matching bases. The V and J ends lost 3 bases and 0 bases respectively, with 12 bases between them. The CDR3 consists of 15 residues.

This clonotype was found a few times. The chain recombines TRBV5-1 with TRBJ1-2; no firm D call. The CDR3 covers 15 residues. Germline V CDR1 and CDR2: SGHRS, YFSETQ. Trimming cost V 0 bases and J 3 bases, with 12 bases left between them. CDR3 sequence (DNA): TGCGCCAGCAGCTTGGCCTGGGGAAGCGACTATGGCTACACCTTC. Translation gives CASSLAWGSDYGYTF.

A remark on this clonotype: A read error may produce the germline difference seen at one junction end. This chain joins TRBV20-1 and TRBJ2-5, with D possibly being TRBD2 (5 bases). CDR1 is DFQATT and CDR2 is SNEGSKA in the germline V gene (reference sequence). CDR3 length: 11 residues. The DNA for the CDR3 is TGCAGTGCCAGCGGTCAAGGGACCCAGTACTTC. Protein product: CSASGQGTQYF.

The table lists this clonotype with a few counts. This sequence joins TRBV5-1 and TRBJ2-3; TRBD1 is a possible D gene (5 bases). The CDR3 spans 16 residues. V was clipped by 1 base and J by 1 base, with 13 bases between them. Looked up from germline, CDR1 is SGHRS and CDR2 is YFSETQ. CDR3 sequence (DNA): TGCGCCAGCAGCTTGCGCCAGGGTGGGGGCACAGATACGCAGTATTTT. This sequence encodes CASSLRQGGGTDTQYF.

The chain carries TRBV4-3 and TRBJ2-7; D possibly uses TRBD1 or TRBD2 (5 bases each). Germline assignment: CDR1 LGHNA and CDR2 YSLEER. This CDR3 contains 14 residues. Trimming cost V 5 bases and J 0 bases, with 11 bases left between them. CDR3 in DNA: TGCGCCAGCAGCAAGGGACCAGACTCCTACGAGCAGTACTTC. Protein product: CASSKGPDSYEQYF.

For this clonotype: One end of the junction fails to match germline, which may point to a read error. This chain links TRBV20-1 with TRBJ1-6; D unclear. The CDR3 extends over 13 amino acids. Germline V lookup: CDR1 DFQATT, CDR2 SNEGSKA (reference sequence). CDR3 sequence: CSTRDSADSPLHF. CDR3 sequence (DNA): TGCAGTACTAGAGATTCTGCGGATTCACCCCTCCACTTT.

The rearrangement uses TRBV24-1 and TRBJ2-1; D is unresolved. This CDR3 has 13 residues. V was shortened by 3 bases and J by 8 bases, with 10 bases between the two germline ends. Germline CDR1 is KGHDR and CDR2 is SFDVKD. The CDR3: CATSDPNYYEQFF. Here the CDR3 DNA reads TGTGCCACCAGTGATCCGAATTACTATGAGCAGTTCTTC.